This T cell receptor (beta chain) originates from a study of T cell responses to AZD1222 COVID-19 vaccine. Study-wide findings and caveats: At baseline, just five to seven AZD1222 recipients tested seropositive. Scientists sampled the repertoires only once the peak T cell response had passed. There were vaccine-associated CD4 TCRs across spike, dominant at 160-218 and 743-854. Nearly half of spike-specific TCRs reportedly target unmutated variant regions.

Measured with immunoSEQ multiplex PCR; TCRdb has only the in-frame clones, and not every one. The repertoire holds over 150,000 clones, with almost 90% as singletons. Looked up from germline, CDR1 is LNHDA and CDR2 is SQIVND (reference sequence). This CDR3 comprises 17 residues. J lost 2 bases, V lost 6 bases, and 9 bases had no gene match. In this sample, this clone turned up once. The antigen remains undetermined. This sample comprised peripheral blood, obtained 28 days after the second AZD1222 dose. The chain is built from TRBV19 and TRBJ1-4, with 10 nucleotides matching TRBD1. This clonotype was sampled from an adult who received the AZD1222 COVID-19 vaccine. Here the CDR3 reads CASRIRDRGSTNEKLFF. For the CDR3, the DNA is TGTGCCAGTAGAATCCGGGACAGGGGAAGCACTAATGAAAAACTGTTTTTT.